The sequence of this T cell receptor beta chain was determined in a study of cytomegalovirus exposure and HLA in healthy donors. Notes on the study in general: The study flagged about 150 TCR beta chains as cytomegalovirus-associated. The authors reported that TCR beta sequences could predict HLA-A and HLA-B alleles. These predictions were accurate for most subjects in the first cohort.

A note on this clone: What it binds is unknown.

PCR amplification relied on 60 Vbeta primers (plus 13 Jbeta primers). Libraries were prepared by immunoSEQ multiplex PCR; TCRdb keeps only in-frame clonotypes and omits some of them. The table lists over 130,000 clones, approximately 84% of them singletons. The specimen sequenced was PBMCs. The clonotype comes from a man aged 25-40 years in good health and CMV-seropositive.

CDR3 loop: CASSEEGGHPSYEQYF. The CDR3 coding sequence is TGTGCCAGCAGTGAAGAAGGGGGACACCCATCCTACGAGCAGTACTTC. The genes are TRBV6-1 and TRBJ2-7, with D perhaps matching TRBD1 (6 bases). V lost 1 base and J lost 1, with 14 bases in between. CDR1 and CDR2 from the germline V gene are MNHNS and SASEGT. The CDR3 loop spans 16 amino acids.